Following are 31 T cell receptor beta chains from one sample sequenced in a study of memory CD4+ T cells and cytomegalovirus serostatus. Clones were sequenced by immunoSEQ multiplex PCR, and TCRdb holds only the in-frame ones, with some missing. The repertoire has about 57,000 clones, less than 85% of them found once; the top ten carry less than 0.95%. Single viable CD3+CD4+CD8-CD45RO+ cells were sorted as the memory CD4+ T cells. Material: memory CD4+ T cells from blood. The source of these receptors is an adult in good health and CMV-seronegative.

V and J are TRBV5-1 and TRBJ1-1; 7 nucleotides match TRBD1. CDR3 length: 17 residues. V trimming: 0 bases; J trimming: 6 bases; junction bases outside the gene matches: 14. Germline V CDR1 and CDR2: SGHRS, YFSETQ. Here the CDR3 DNA reads TGCGCCAGCAGCTTGGGAGTTAGCAGGGGGGAAAAGGCTGAAGCTTTCTTT. Protein product: CASSLGVSRGEKAEAFF. The entire variable domain, with the rest obtained from reference TRBV5-1 and TRBJ1-1, is as follows: KAGVTQTPRYLIKTRGQQVTLSCSPISGHRSVSWYQQTPGQGLQFLFEYFSETQRNKGNFPGRFSGRQFSNSRSEMNVSTLELGDSALYLCASSLGVSRGEKAEAFFGQGTRLTVV.

The chain employs TRBV10-1 and TRBJ2-5; D might be TRBD1 or TRBD2, each matching 5 bases. V lost 6 bases to trimming and J lost 2 bases, with 16 bases between them. This CDR3 spans 15 amino acids. From germline, CDR1 is WNHNN and CDR2 SYGVQD (reference sequence). CDR3 amino acids: CASSRIGAVQETQYF. Written as DNA, the CDR3 is TGCGCCAGCAGCCGCATCGGGGCGGTTCAAGAGACCCAGTACTTC.

The chain employs TRBV10-3 and TRBJ1-2; D might be TRBD1 (5 bases). The CDR3 sequence is 11 residues long. Deletions cut 8 bases from V and 6 bases from J, with 10 bases between. In germline, CDR1 is ENHRY, CDR2 SYGVKD. The CDR3 DNA follows: TGTGCCATCCAGGGCGGGGATGGCTACACCTTC. Translated, it gives CAIQGGDGYTF.

The chain is built from TRBV11-3 and TRBJ1-1, with no clear D. The CDR3 runs 13 residues. V was shortened by 3 bases and J by 3 bases, with 8 bases between the two germline ends. Germline CDR1 is SGHNT and CDR2 is YENEEA. The CDR3: CASSLGRDTEAFF. The CDR3 bases are TGTGCCAGCAGCTTGGGTCGGGACACTGAAGCTTTCTTT.

V usage is TRBV28 and J usage is TRBJ2-4; no clear D. The CDR3 extends over 15 amino acids. The V end lost 6 bases, the J end lost 0 bases, and 12 bases lay between the germline ends. CDR1 MDHEN and CDR2 SYDVKM come from the germline V gene. The CDR3 reads CASRVVSLAKNIQYF. The CDR3 DNA follows: TGTGCCAGCAGGGTCGTCTCACTAGCCAAAAACATTCAGTACTTC.

This chain joins TRBV28 and TRBJ2-1, with 7 positions matching TRBD2. The CDR3 is 15 residues long. CDR1 and CDR2 from the germline V gene are MDHEN and SYDVKM. V gave up 8 bases and J gave up 5 bases; unmatched junction bases: 12. Written as DNA, the CDR3 is TGTGCCAGCGGGTCAGTGGGGGGGGTGAACAATGAGCAGTTCTTC. Protein: CASGSVGGVNNEQFF.

J is TRBJ2-1 and V is TRBV27; D uncertain. The CDR3 spans 15 residues. Germline values: CDR1 MNHEY, CDR2 SMNVEV (reference sequence). Trimming took off 3 bases at V and 6 bases at J, with 15 bases between the two ends. The CDR3 sequence is CASSLGMENINEQFF. The CDR3 nucleotides read TGTGCCAGCAGTTTGGGAATGGAAAACATCAATGAGCAGTTCTTC.

The V and J genes are TRBV18 and TRBJ1-6; D gene uncertain. CDR3 length: 14 residues. Germline V gene data show CDR1 as KGHSH and CDR2 as LQKENI. V shed 6 bases and J shed 9 bases, with 15 bases lying between them. CDR3 amino acids: CASSPDRSGSPLHF. In DNA form, the CDR3 reads TGTGCCAGCTCCCCGGATAGGAGCGGTTCACCCCTCCACTTT.

The rearrangement links TRBV10-3 to TRBJ1-5; D uncertain. CDR1 is ENHRY and CDR2 is SYGVKD in the germline V gene. V lost 5 bases and J 4 bases, leaving 6 bases between the germline ends. The CDR3 runs to 12 residues. The CDR3 here is CAISLTNQPQHF. CDR3 in DNA: TGTGCCATCAGTCTCACTAATCAGCCCCAGCATTTT.

V gene TRBV10-3 combines with J gene TRBJ2-3; 9 nucleotides line up with TRBD1. The CDR3 contains 21 residues. CDR1 is ENHRY, CDR2 SYGVKD, per germline. V dropped 2 bases and J dropped 4; count of bases not matched to a gene: 22. Written as DNA, the CDR3 is TGTGCCATCAGTGAGCCGAGCCTATACAGGGGGCGAGGTGATACGGCAGATACGCAGTATTTT. Protein: CAISEPSLYRGRGDTADTQYF.

This clone has only one observation. The chain employs TRBV2 and TRBJ2-1; 12 bases map to TRBD2. The CDR3 spans 15 residues. V shed 7 bases and J 8 bases; nucleotides not matched to a gene: 9. Germline loops: CDR1 SNHLY, CDR2 FYNNEI. The CDR3 spells CASTLTSGSGYEQFF. The CDR3 DNA reads TGTGCCAGCACCTTGACTAGCGGGAGTGGATATGAGCAGTTCTTC.

As DNA, the CDR3 is TGTGCCATCAGACCAAGCGGGGGGGTGAATGAGCAGTTCTTC. Amino acid sequence: CAIRPSGGVNEQFF. The chain recombines TRBV10-3 with TRBJ2-1; TRBD2 aligns across 10 bases. In germline, CDR1 is ENHRY, CDR2 SYGVKD. Germline trimming cut 6 bases from V and 7 bases from J; bases unmatched to any gene: 6. The CDR3 consists of 14 residues.

The chain employs TRBV6-1 and TRBJ2-3; D perhaps matches TRBD1 (5 bases). Germline CDR1 and CDR2: MNHNS and SASEGT. Between the trimmed V and J ends, which lost 2 bases and 6 bases, there was a span of 9 bases. The CDR3 is 13 amino acids. The CDR3 is CASSEQGWDTQYF. CDR3 nucleotides: TGTGCCAGCAGTGAACAGGGATGGGATACGCAGTATTTT.

The V gene is TRBV19, the J gene TRBJ1-4; 11 bases are shared with TRBD1. Looked up from germline, CDR1 is LNHDA and CDR2 is SQIVND (reference sequence). CDR3 length: 15 residues. V shed 5 bases, J shed 8 bases, and the junction held 7 bases outside the gene matches. The CDR3 region has the DNA TGTGCCAGTAGTTTGGACAGGGGGCGTACAGAAAAACTGTTTTTT. It specifies CASSLDRGRTEKLFF.

The chain couples TRBV19 to TRBJ1-4, with unresolved D. With 5 bases removed from V and 8 bases from J, the gap between germline ends came to 18 bases. The CDR3 is 15 amino acids. CDR1 is LNHDA and CDR2 is SQIVND in the germline V gene (reference sequence). CDR3 protein: CASSPSSELGEKLFF. CDR3 coding DNA: TGTGCCAGTAGTCCTTCCAGCGAGTTGGGGGAAAAACTGTTTTTT.

The chain carries TRBV7-9 and TRBJ1-2, with TRBD1 matching over 7 bases. V lost 4 bases to trimming and J lost 4 bases; unmatched junction nucleotides: 6. The CDR3 runs to 14 residues. The germline CDR1 and CDR2 sequences are SEHNR and FQNEAQ (reference sequence). The CDR3 DNA reads as TGTGCCAGCAGCTCACCAGACAGGGCCTATGGCTACACCTTC. It codes for CASSSPDRAYGYTF.

The chain combines TRBV19 with TRBJ2-5, with D uncertain. The CDR3 contains 15 residues. Trimming cost V 5 bases and J 5 bases, with 18 bases left between them. Germline lookup yields CDR1 LNHDA and CDR2 SQIVND (reference sequence). The CDR3 DNA reads TGTGCCAGTAGTCTACGTTCGACGGCGTTGGAGACCCAGTACTTC. It encodes CASSLRSTALETQYF.

The V gene is TRBV5-6, the J gene TRBJ2-1; D may be TRBD1 (6 bases). V was clipped by 5 bases and J by 3 bases, with 21 bases between them. This CDR3 region has 17 residues. From germline, CDR1 is SGHDT and CDR2 YYEEEE. The CDR3 region has the DNA TGTGCCAGCAGACCCCGATCACAGGGTCTTAGCTACAATGAGCAGTTCTTC. This gives the protein CASRPRSQGLSYNEQFF.

This clone was counted a few times. This chain joins TRBV28 and TRBJ2-1, with TRBD2 identical over 8 bases. CDR3 length: 14 amino acids. With 6 bases clipped from V and 3 bases from J, the junction kept 4 bases outside the gene matches. In germline, CDR1 is MDHEN, CDR2 SYDVKM. The CDR3 DNA reads as TGTGCCAGCAGCCAACTAGCGGACTACAATGAGCAGTTCTTC. This codes for CASSQLADYNEQFF.

In its sample, this clone is medium-sized. The V and J genes are TRBV27 and TRBJ2-7; 9 bases match TRBD1. CDR1 and CDR2 (germline): MNHEY, SMNVEV (reference sequence). After removal of 6 bases from V and 3 bases from J, the junction contained 6 bases not matched to a gene. The CDR3 is 14 residues long. CDR3 amino acids: CASRLQGALYEQYF. DNA of the CDR3: TGTGCCAGCAGACTACAGGGGGCCCTCTACGAGCAGTACTTC.

This chain joins TRBV5-1 and TRBJ1-2; a weak D match, TRBD1 (5 bases). The CDR3 totals 15 residues. Germline V gives CDR1 SGHRS, CDR2 YFSETQ. Trimming shortened V by 4 bases and J by 2 bases, and 15 bases separated the two germline ends. The CDR3 DNA sequence: TGCGCCAGCAGCCGGGGGGGGGAAGGGAACTATGGCTACACCTTC. This sequence encodes CASSRGGEGNYGYTF.

V and J are TRBV27 and TRBJ2-5, with TRBD2 as a possible D gene (6 bases). CDR1 is MNHEY, CDR2 SMNVEV, per germline (reference sequence). The CDR3 has 16 residues. Trimming stripped 5 bases from V and 7 bases from J, with 23 bases between. Here the CDR3 DNA reads TGTGCCAGCAGTGCGCCGTCCGTAACCGGGGGAATGACCCAGTACTTC. Translation gives CASSAPSVTGGMTQYF.

In its sample, this clone was seen a few times. The chain uses TRBV9 and TRBJ1-6; possible D gene TRBD1, 5 bases. Germline values: CDR1 SGDLS, CDR2 YYNGEE. The CDR3 runs 15 residues. V shed 0 bases and J shed 9 bases, with 13 bases lying between them. The CDR3 coding sequence is TGTGCCAGCAGCGTAGCTTTGAATGGGGCTTCACCCCTCCACTTT. As protein: CASSVALNGASPLHF.

The V and J genes are TRBV19 and TRBJ1-2; D is unclear. Germline CDR1 LNHDA, CDR2 SQIVND (reference sequence). The CDR3 totals 11 residues. The V and J ends lost 1 base and 8 bases respectively, with 5 bases between them. CDR3 DNA sequence: TGTGCCAGTAGTATAGCCGGCGGCTACACCTTC. Translation gives CASSIAGGYTF.

The V call is TRBV29-1, the J call TRBJ2-1; tentatively, D is TRBD2 (6 bases). The V gene lost 0 bases and the J gene lost 4 bases, with 13 bases spanning the gap. The CDR3 length is 15 residues. CDR1 is SQVTM and CDR2 is ANQGSEA in the germline V gene. In DNA form, the CDR3 reads TGCAGCGTTGAAGATATTAGCGGTAATTACAATGAGCAGTTCTTC. Protein: CSVEDISGNYNEQFF.

This rearrangement joins TRBV7-9 to TRBJ2-7, with 8 bases that match TRBD2. Germline CDR1 is SEHNR and CDR2 is FQNEAQ (reference sequence). The ends lost 3 bases at V and 5 bases at J; junction bases unmatched: 12. The CDR3 is made up of 16 amino acids. CDR3 nucleotide sequence: TGTGCCAGCAGCTTCCCGGGGGGCGGGAGGACCCACGAGCAGTACTTC. It translates to CASSFPGGGRTHEQYF.

The J gene is TRBJ2-1, the V gene TRBV7-2; D is perhaps TRBD1 or TRBD2 (6 bases each). The CDR3 length is 15 residues. Germline CDR1 is SGHTA and CDR2 is FQGNSA. Trimming took 2 bases from V and 6 from J, leaving 14 bases between them. The chain's CDR3 is CASSLTGARFNEQFF. Written as DNA, the CDR3 is TGTGCCAGCAGCTTAACGGGGGCTAGGTTCAATGAGCAGTTCTTC.

J is TRBJ1-5 and V is TRBV7-9; D gene unclear. Deletions cut 1 base from V and 2 bases from J, with 0 bases between. In germline, CDR1 is SEHNR, CDR2 FQNEAQ (reference sequence). This CDR3 contains 12 residues. The CDR3 DNA reads TGTGCCAGCAGCTTAGGCAATCAGCCCCAGCATTTT. This codes for CASSLGNQPQHF.

This clone has a single count. The V gene is TRBV5-8, the J gene TRBJ1-4; TRBD1 aligns across 8 bases. This CDR3 has 15 residues. The V gene's germline CDR1 is SGHTS and CDR2 YDEGEE. Unmatched junction bases numbered 7, after V lost 4 bases and J lost 5 bases. The CDR3 nucleotides read TGTGCCAGCAGCGGAGGACAGGGTTTAAATGAAAAACTGTTTTTT. Amino acid sequence: CASSGGQGLNEKLFF. Drawing the rest from reference TRBV5-8 and TRBJ1-4, the complete variable domain is EAGVTQSPTHLIKTRGQQATLRCSPISGHTSVYWYQQALGLGLQFLLWYDEGEERNRGNFPPRFSGRQFPNYSSELNVNALELEDSALYLCASSGGQGLNEKLFFGSGTQLSVL.

The chain links TRBV19 to TRBJ1-2; no definite D call. The CDR3 consists of 16 residues. The germline V gene has CDR1 LNHDA and CDR2 SQIVND (reference sequence). Trimming took off 3 bases at V and 5 bases at J, with 19 bases between the two ends. The DNA for the CDR3 is TGTGCCAGTAGTATTTCGGCACAAGCCCATGGTTATGGCTACACCTTC. This gives the protein CASSISAQAHGYGYTF. The variable domain in full, completed from reference TRBV19 and TRBJ1-2, reads DGGITQSPKYLFRKEGQNVTLSCEQNLNHDAMYWYRQDPGQGLRLIYYSQIVNDFQKGDIAEGYSVSREKKESFPLTVTSAQKNPTAFYLCASSISAQAHGYGYTFGSGTRLTVV.

This chain connects TRBV6-1 to TRBJ2-7, with TRBD1 matching 7 bases. This CDR3 has 13 amino acids. From germline, CDR1 is MNHNS and CDR2 SASEGT. V shed 10 bases and J 2 bases; nucleotides not matched to a gene: 8. CDR3 residues: CAIADRVTYEQYF. CDR3 coding DNA: TGTGCCATCGCCGACAGGGTTACCTACGAGCAGTACTTC.